The clone carrying this T cell receptor (beta chain) has only one observation. The CDR3 sequence is 14 residues long. From germline, CDR1 is LGHNA and CDR2 YSLEER. The V segment lost 4 bases and the J segment 15 bases; nucleotides outside the gene matches: 13. The entry originates in a study of blood T cell repertoires in COVID-19. Measured with immunoSEQ multiplex PCR; TCRdb has only the in-frame clones, and not every one. The profile shows about 85,000 clones, around 91% of them singletons. The clonotype comes from a woman of 80 years or more with active or convalescent COVID-19. This chain connects TRBV4-3 to TRBJ2-1; TRBD2 aligns across 9 bases. Source material: peripheral blood. In DNA, the CDR3 is TGCGCCAGCAGCCCCGGGACTAGCTCCCGGGTCCTGTTCTTC. Amino acids: CASSPGTSSRVLFF.